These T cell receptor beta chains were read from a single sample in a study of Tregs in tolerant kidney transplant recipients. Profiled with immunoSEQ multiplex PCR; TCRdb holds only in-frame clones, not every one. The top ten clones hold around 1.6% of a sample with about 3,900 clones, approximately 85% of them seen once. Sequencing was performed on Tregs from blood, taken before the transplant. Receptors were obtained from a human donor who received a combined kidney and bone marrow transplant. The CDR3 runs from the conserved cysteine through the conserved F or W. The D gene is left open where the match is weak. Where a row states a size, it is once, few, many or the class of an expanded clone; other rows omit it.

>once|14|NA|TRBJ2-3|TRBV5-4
TGTGCCAGCAGCTTGGGCCTAACCACAGATACGCAGTATTTT
CASSLGLTTDTQYF
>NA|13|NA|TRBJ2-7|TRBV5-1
TGCGCCAGCAGCTACACTCCAGACAACGAGCAGTACTTC
CASSYTPDNEQYF
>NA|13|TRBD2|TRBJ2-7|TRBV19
TGTGCCAGTAGCCGGGACTACTTCTACGAGCAGTACTTC
CASSRDYFYEQYF
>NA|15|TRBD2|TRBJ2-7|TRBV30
TGTGCCTGGAGTGCCCTGGGACTAGGGGGCTACGAGCAGTACTTC
CAWSALGLGGYEQYF
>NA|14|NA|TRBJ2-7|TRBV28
TGTGCCAGCAGGGAGATTCAAGCCTCCTACGAGCAGTACTTC
CASREIQASYEQYF
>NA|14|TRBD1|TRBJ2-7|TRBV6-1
TGTGCCAGCAGTAAGGGACAGGGGCCCTACGAGCAGTACTTC
CASSKGQGPYEQYF
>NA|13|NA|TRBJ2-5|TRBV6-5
TGTGCCAGCAGCAGGACAGCACAAGAGACCCAGTACTTC
CASSRTAQETQYF
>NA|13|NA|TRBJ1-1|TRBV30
TGTGCCTGGAGCAGACAGGTAAACACTGAAGCTTTCTTT
CAWSRQVNTEAFF
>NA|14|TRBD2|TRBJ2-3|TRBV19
TGTGCCAGTGCACTAGCGGGAGTAGGGTATACGCAGTATTTT
CASALAGVGYTQYF
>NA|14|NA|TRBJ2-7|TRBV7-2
TGTGCCAGCAGCTTTAGCCGGAGCTCCTACGAGCAGTACTTC
CASSFSRSSYEQYF
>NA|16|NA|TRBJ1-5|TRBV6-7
TGTGCCAGCAGTTACTCGCACAGGGTTAGCAATCAGCCCCAGCATTTT
CASSYSHRVSNQPQHF
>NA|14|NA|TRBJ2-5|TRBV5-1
TGCGCCAGCAGCTTAGCACTAGGCGAGGAGACCCAGTACTTC
CASSLALGEETQYF
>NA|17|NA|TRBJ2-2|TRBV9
TGTGCCAGCAGCGCCCGGGGTCCCGTGGGGGGCACCGGGGAGCTGTTTTTT
CASSARGPVGGTGELFF
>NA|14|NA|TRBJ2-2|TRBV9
TGTGCCAGCAGCCCTCAGGGAGGCACCGGGGAGCTGTTTTTT
CASSPQGGTGELFF
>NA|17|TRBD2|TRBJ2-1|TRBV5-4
TGTGCCAGCAGCGAAACTAGCGGGAGCTTCATACGTAATGAGCAGTTCTTC
CASSETSGSFIRNEQFF
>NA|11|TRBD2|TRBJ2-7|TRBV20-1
TGCAGTGCCCCCTGGGGGGGAGAGCAGTACTTC
CSAPWGGEQYF
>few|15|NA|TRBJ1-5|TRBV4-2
TGTGCCAGCAGTGAGGAACACTATAGCAATCAGCCCCAGCATTTT
CASSEEHYSNQPQHF
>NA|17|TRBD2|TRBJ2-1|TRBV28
TGTGCCAGCAGTCCGGGGAAAAGCGGGAAGTCCTACAATGAGCAGTTCTTC
CASSPGKSGKSYNEQFF
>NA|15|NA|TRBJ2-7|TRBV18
TGTGCCAGCTCACATCCGGCGGGGCCGACCTACGAGCAGTACTTC
CASSHPAGPTYEQYF
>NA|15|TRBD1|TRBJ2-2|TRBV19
TGTGCCAGTAGTATAGGGACAGGGGGGACCGGGGAGCTGTTTTTT
CASSIGTGGTGELFF
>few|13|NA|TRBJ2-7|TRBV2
TGTGCCAGCAGAAGGACTCTCTCCTACGAGCAGTACTTC
CASRRTLSYEQYF
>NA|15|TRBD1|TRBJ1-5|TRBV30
TGTGCCTGGAGGCAAGGACAGGGTGGCAATCAGCCCCAGCATTTT
CAWRQGQGGNQPQHF
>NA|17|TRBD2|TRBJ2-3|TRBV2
TGTGCCAGCAGGGAAAGTAGCGGGAGAGGGGCCACAGATACGCAGTATTTT
CASRESSGRGATDTQYF
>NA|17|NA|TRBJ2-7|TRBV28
TGTGCCAGCAGTTCTTTAAGCCTGACAGGCCGAGGCAACGAGCAGTACTTC
CASSSLSLTGRGNEQYF
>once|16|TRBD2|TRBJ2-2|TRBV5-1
TGCGCCAGCAGCCCGCCGGGAGGTTTGAACACCGGGGAGCTGTTTTTT
CASSPPGGLNTGELFF
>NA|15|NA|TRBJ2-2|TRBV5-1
TGCGCCAGCAGCGAGGGACACTTTTTCACCGGGGAGCTGTTTTTT
CASSEGHFFTGELFF
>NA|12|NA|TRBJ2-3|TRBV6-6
TGTGCCAGCAGCTTTAGCACAGATACGCAGTATTTT
CASSFSTDTQYF
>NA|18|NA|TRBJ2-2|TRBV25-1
TGTGCCAGCAGTGACCCTCGACAGAACCGCCCGAACACCGGGGAGCTGTTTTTT
CASSDPRQNRPNTGELFF
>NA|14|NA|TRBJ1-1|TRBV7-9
TGTGCCAGCAGCTCCCTACAGGGGAACACTGAAGCTTTCTTT
CASSSLQGNTEAFF
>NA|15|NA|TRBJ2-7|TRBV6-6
TGTGCCAGCAGTACTGGGCGGGATCCCTCCTACGAGCAGTACTTC
CASSTGRDPSYEQYF